These 22 T cell receptor beta chains came from one sample sequenced in a study of T cell responses to AZD1222 COVID-19 vaccine. Sequencing was performed with immunoSEQ multiplex PCR; in TCRdb, only in-frame clones are kept and a portion is missing. Of about 99,000 clones in the sample, around 91% are singletons; the top ten hold roughly a sixth. The specimen comprised peripheral blood, sampled on day 0 of AZD1222 vaccination. Source of these receptors: an adult in good health.

The chain employs TRBV19 and TRBJ2-5; D possibly corresponds to TRBD2 (6 bases). The CDR3 consists of 13 residues. The germline gives CDR1 LNHDA, CDR2 SQIVND (reference sequence). V was shortened by 5 bases and J by 5 bases, with 12 bases between the two germline ends. The CDR3 sequence: CASSDSGRETQYF. In DNA, the CDR3 is TGTGCCAGTAGTGATTCAGGGAGGGAGACCCAGTACTTC.

This chain joins TRBV2 and TRBJ2-5; no clear D gene. The CDR3 spans 13 residues. The V and J ends lost 6 bases and 2 bases respectively, with 10 bases between them. CDR1 is SNHLY, CDR2 FYNNEI, per germline. This CDR3 is CASRIEAQETQYF. CDR3 DNA sequence: TGTGCCAGCAGGATAGAGGCTCAAGAGACCCAGTACTTC.

The chain couples TRBV6-6 to TRBJ2-2; 12 bases align to TRBD1. The V segment lost 5 bases and the J segment 1 base; nucleotides outside the gene matches: 11. This CDR3 has 19 amino acids. Germline values: CDR1 MNHNY, CDR2 SVGAGI (reference sequence). The DNA of the CDR3 is TGTGCCAGCAGTCTGAGGGACAGGGGGCATTTTGGGAACACCGGGGAGCTGTTTTTT. Protein sequence: CASSLRDRGHFGNTGELFF.

Here the CDR3 DNA reads TGCGCCAGCACTCTAGGCGGGACAGCCATCTCTGGAAACACCATATATTTT. Amino acid sequence: CASTLGGTAISGNTIYF. The V call is TRBV5-1, the J call TRBJ1-3, with 7 bases aligning to TRBD1. The junction had 12 bases not matched to a gene; V was cut back by 6 bases and J by 0 bases. CDR1 is SGHRS and CDR2 is YFSETQ in the germline V gene. This CDR3 is 17 amino acids long.

The V and J genes are TRBV19 and TRBJ2-7, with 9 bases that match TRBD1. Germline CDR1 and CDR2: LNHDA and SQIVND (reference sequence). CDR3 size: 17 residues. V lost 1 base and J lost 2; bases outside the gene matches: 9. The CDR3 reads CASSIAAGQGFTYEQYF. CDR3 nucleotides: TGTGCCAGTAGTATAGCCGCGGGACAGGGATTTACCTACGAGCAGTACTTC.

The chain uses TRBV5-1 and TRBJ1-2; D not resolved. Germline V gene lookup returns CDR1 SGHRS and CDR2 YFSETQ. V shed 0 bases and J shed 6 bases, with 12 bases lying between them. There are 14 residues in the CDR3. CDR3 amino acids: CASSLGAPADGYTF. The CDR3 DNA reads as TGCGCCAGCAGCTTGGGGGCACCCGCCGATGGCTACACCTTC.

J is TRBJ1-1 and V is TRBV5-5; D not certain. CDR3 length: 14 amino acids. CDR1 is SGHKS and CDR2 is YYEKEE in the germline V gene (reference sequence). V shed 0 bases and J shed 1 base, with 7 bases lying between them. The CDR3 loop is CASSLGTTNTEAFF. The CDR3 DNA reads as TGTGCCAGCAGCTTGGGCACCACGAACACTGAAGCTTTCTTT.

The gene calls are TRBV28 and TRBJ2-6; a weak D match, TRBD1 (6 bases). CDR3 length: 16 residues. The V and J ends lost 4 bases and 0 bases respectively, with 10 bases between them. Germline V gene sequence: CDR1 MDHEN, CDR2 SYDVKM. CDR3 residues: CASSSTGSSGANVLTF. CDR3 nucleotides: TGTGCCAGCAGTTCAACAGGGAGCTCTGGGGCCAACGTCCTGACTTTC.

The rearrangement uses TRBV5-1 and TRBJ2-1; 10 nucleotides line up with TRBD1. CDR3 length: 16 residues. From germline, CDR1 is SGHRS and CDR2 YFSETQ. V shed 5 bases, J shed 7 bases, and the junction held 12 bases outside the gene matches. For the CDR3, the DNA is TGCGCCAGCAGACCGACCGGACAGGGGGACGGGAATGAGCAGTTCTTC. Amino acid sequence: CASRPTGQGDGNEQFF.

J is TRBJ2-6 and V is TRBV7-3; D might be TRBD1 (5 bases). Trimming pared 5 bases from V and 4 bases from J, leaving 21 bases between. Germline V lookup: CDR1 SGHTA, CDR2 FQGTGA. The CDR3 has 18 residues. CDR3 in amino acids: CASSPTHNQGYGANVLTF. The DNA of the CDR3 is TGTGCCAGCAGCCCGACTCATAACCAGGGCTACGGGGCCAACGTCCTGACTTTC.

The V gene is TRBV7-9, the J gene TRBJ1-2, with D perhaps matching TRBD1 (6 bases). Germline V CDR1 and CDR2: SEHNR, FQNEAQ (reference sequence). The CDR3 length is 18 residues. With 6 bases removed from V and 7 bases from J, the gap between germline ends came to 30 bases. CDR3 residues: CASRHLRAGASGIIGYTF. CDR3 coding DNA: TGTGCCAGCAGACATCTACGAGCGGGGGCCTCGGGGATTATTGGCTACACCTTC.

This rearrangement joins TRBV29-1 to TRBJ2-3; D possibly corresponds to TRBD1 (6 bases). The germline V gene has CDR1 SQVTM and CDR2 ANQGSEA. V was clipped by 4 bases and J by 4 bases, with 12 bases between them. CDR3 length: 13 residues. The CDR3 DNA follows: TGCAGCGTTGTAACAGGGCTCTCAGATACGCAGTATTTT. Translating gives CSVVTGLSDTQYF.

The chain couples TRBV6-2 or TRBV6-3 to TRBJ1-1; D is perhaps TRBD1 (5 bases). Germline V gives CDR1 MNHEY, CDR2 SVGEGT. V lost 4 bases and J lost 5, with 14 bases in between. This CDR3 is built from 14 residues. CDR3 region: CASSSEPGGTEAFF. The CDR3 coding sequence is TGTGCCAGCAGTTCCGAGCCCGGGGGGACTGAAGCTTTCTTT.

The chain combines TRBV2 with TRBJ1-3, with D unclear. The CDR3 is 15 amino acids. The germline CDR1 and CDR2 sequences are SNHLY and FYNNEI. Trimming shortened V by 3 bases and J by 0 bases, and 9 bases separated the two germline ends. The CDR3, as DNA: TGTGCCAGCAGTGAGGTGGGGAGCTCTGGAAACACCATATATTTT. Its protein is CASSEVGSSGNTIYF.

The gene calls are TRBV5-3 and TRBJ2-7; D uncertain. TRBV5-3 is assigned to the ORF class and has an uncertain function. Trimming stripped 8 bases from V and 4 bases from J, with 19 bases between. This CDR3 comprises 14 residues. CDR3 coding DNA: TGTGCCAGTCGGTCGTTCAGTGCGAAATACGAGCAGTACTTC. Translation: CASRSFSAKYEQYF.

The rearrangement links TRBV7-7 to TRBJ1-3; possibly TRBD1 for D (6 bases). Germline V CDR1 and CDR2: SSHAT, FNYEAQ (reference sequence). Trimming cost V 5 bases and J 4 bases, with 9 bases left between them. The CDR3 consists of 13 residues. The DNA for the CDR3 is TGTGCCAGCAGCAAAGGACAGGGAAACACCATATATTTT. It translates to CASSKGQGNTIYF.

The V and J genes are TRBV5-1 and TRBJ1-1, with unresolved D. The germline V and J ends were trimmed by 0 bases and 2 bases, with 11 bases remaining between them. Germline loops: CDR1 SGHRS, CDR2 YFSETQ. CDR3 size: 15 residues. The chain's CDR3 is CASSLGGNPNTEAFF. The CDR3 nucleotides are TGCGCCAGCAGCTTGGGTGGCAATCCAAACACTGAAGCTTTCTTT.

V is TRBV7-9 and J is TRBJ2-2; D unclear. Per the germline V gene, CDR1 is SEHNR and CDR2 is FQNEAQ (reference sequence). The CDR3 covers 14 residues. Trimming cost V 7 bases and J 2 bases, with 11 bases left between them. This CDR3 reads CASISQLNTGELFF. In nucleotides, the CDR3 is TGTGCCAGCATTTCGCAATTAAACACCGGGGAGCTGTTTTTT.

The J gene is TRBJ2-1, the V gene TRBV20-1; D call uncertain. Germline V lookup: CDR1 DFQATT, CDR2 SNEGSKA (reference sequence). V lost 7 bases and J 5 bases, leaving 9 bases between the germline ends. This CDR3 spans 11 amino acids. The CDR3 reads CSGWENNEQFF. In DNA, the CDR3 is TGCAGTGGCTGGGAAAACAATGAGCAGTTCTTC.

The V call is TRBV15, the J call TRBJ1-4, with D possibly matching TRBD1 (5 bases). The ends were cut back, 2 bases at V and 6 bases at J, with 22 bases in the middle. The CDR3 consists of 18 residues. The germline V gene encodes CDR1 LNHNV and CDR2 YYDKDF (reference sequence). The CDR3 loop reads CATSRSNRAGKRDEKLFF. Written as DNA, the CDR3 is TGTGCCACCAGCAGATCGAATCGCGCAGGGAAGAGGGATGAAAAACTGTTTTTT.

In nucleotides, the CDR3 is TGTGCCAGCAGCCAAACAGGGGAGGCTTTCTTT. Translating gives CASSQTGEAFF. This chain joins TRBV6-5 and TRBJ1-1, with TRBD1 matching over 7 bases. Germline CDR1 MNHEY, CDR2 SVGAGI. The CDR3 has 11 amino acids. Unmatched junction bases numbered 6, after V lost 6 bases and J lost 11 bases.

The rearrangement uses TRBV10-3 and TRBJ1-2, with 9 bases that match TRBD1. This CDR3 is built from 12 residues. V lost 8 bases and J lost 4; bases outside the gene matches: 2. The germline CDR1 and CDR2 sequences are ENHRY and SYGVKD. CDR3 sequence: CAIDRGGYGYTF. Written as DNA, the CDR3 is TGTGCCATCGACAGGGGGGGCTATGGCTACACCTTC.